The next 21 T cell receptor beta chains were all read from a single sample in a study of cytomegalovirus exposure and HLA in healthy donors. The PCR was carried out with 60 Vbeta primers and 13 Jbeta primers. Clones were sequenced by immunoSEQ multiplex PCR, and TCRdb holds only the in-frame ones, with some missing. Of some 140,000 clones listed, 70% to 75% are singletons. The sequenced sample was PBMCs. These receptors came from a man aged 30 to 45 in good health and CMV-seronegative.

CDR3 nucleotides: TGCAGCGTCCTGCAGGGGAGTGAGACCCAGTACTTC. Translated, it gives CSVLQGSETQYF. This rearrangement joins TRBV29-1 to TRBJ2-5, with D possibly matching TRBD1 (6 bases). Germline loops: CDR1 SQVTM, CDR2 ANQGSEA. Trimming took off 6 bases at V and 5 bases at J, with 13 bases between the two ends. The CDR3 spans 12 residues.

The chain recombines TRBV7-9 with TRBJ2-5; TRBD1 matches 9 bases. In germline, CDR1 is SEHNR, CDR2 FQNEAQ (reference sequence). The CDR3 runs to 15 residues. V lost 5 bases to trimming and J lost 5 bases; unmatched junction nucleotides: 9. The CDR3 coding sequence is TGTGCCAGCAGCAGCCGGGACAGGGATCGTGAGACCCAGTACTTC. Translation gives CASSSRDRDRETQYF.

The V gene is TRBV6-1, the J gene TRBJ2-1; 11 bases line up with TRBD2. The ends lost 0 bases at V and 7 bases at J; junction bases unmatched: 14. Germline V gives CDR1 MNHNS, CDR2 SASEGT. The CDR3 extends over 19 amino acids. Here the CDR3 DNA reads TGTGCCAGCAGTGAAGCGCTGGGACTAGCGGAGCCGCAATCAAATGAGCAGTTCTTC. Translating gives CASSEALGLAEPQSNEQFF.

The CDR3 loop reads CASSLFSAPQETQYF. The CDR3 DNA is TGCGCCAGCAGCCTCTTCAGTGCCCCTCAAGAGACCCAGTACTTC. The V call is TRBV5-1, the J call TRBJ2-5, with D uncertain. The CDR3 length is 15 residues. V lost 4 bases to trimming and J lost 2 bases, with 15 bases between them. The germline V gene encodes CDR1 SGHRS and CDR2 YFSETQ. Looking up the rest from reference TRBV5-1 and TRBJ2-5 gives the full variable domain: KAGVTQTPRYLIKTRGQQVTLSCSPISGHRSVSWYQQTPGQGLQFLFEYFSETQRNKGNFPGRFSGRQFSNSRSEMNVSTLELGDSALYLCASSLFSAPQETQYFGPGTRLLVL.

This sequence joins TRBV2 and TRBJ2-1; no clear D gene. Germline CDR1 reads SNHLY; CDR2 reads FYNNEI. V gave up 5 bases and J gave up 6 bases, with 8 bases separating them. CDR3 size: 12 residues. The CDR3, as DNA: TGTGCCAGCAGTTTTTCGGGCAATGAGCAGTTCTTC. Translated: CASSFSGNEQFF.

V usage is TRBV5-6 and J usage is TRBJ1-2; a weak D match, TRBD1 (6 bases). The V end was cut by 0 bases, the J end by 8 bases, with 14 bases between. This CDR3 has 14 amino acids. Germline CDR1 is SGHDT and CDR2 is YYEEEE. The CDR3 nucleotides are TGTGCCAGCAGCTTGGGGCAGGGGCCTGGCGGCTACACCTTC. It specifies CASSLGQGPGGYTF.

The chain recombines TRBV29-1 with TRBJ1-1; D is ambiguous. Germline CDR1 and CDR2: SQVTM and ANQGSEA. The CDR3 length is 13 residues. V lost 4 bases to trimming and J lost 8 bases, with 17 bases between them. This chain's CDR3 is CSVGGRPSREAFF. The CDR3 DNA reads as TGCAGCGTTGGCGGCAGGCCTAGCAGAGAAGCTTTCTTT.

The chain combines TRBV29-1 with TRBJ1-1, with a possible D match to TRBD1 (5 bases). Trimming took 4 bases from V and 6 from J, leaving 18 bases between them. Germline CDR1 and CDR2: SQVTM and ANQGSEA. The CDR3 is 14 amino acids. The CDR3 reads CSVVGRARGAEAFF. The CDR3 bases are TGCAGCGTTGTCGGCAGGGCGAGAGGAGCTGAAGCTTTCTTT.

This chain uses TRBV19 with TRBJ2-7, with 10 positions matching TRBD1. The germline V gene has CDR1 LNHDA and CDR2 SQIVND (reference sequence). The CDR3 contains 13 residues. V trimming: 6 bases; J trimming: 6 bases; junction bases outside the gene matches: 5. This chain's CDR3 is CASRRTGGSEQYF. In DNA, the CDR3 is TGTGCCAGTAGACGGACAGGGGGAAGCGAGCAGTACTTC.

This sequence joins TRBV9 and TRBJ2-5; D perhaps matches TRBD1 (6 bases). CDR1 and CDR2 (germline): SGDLS, YYNGEE. V gave up 0 bases and J gave up 2 bases, with 8 bases separating them. CDR3 length equals 14 residues. The CDR3 loop is CASSVGTDQETQYF. The DNA of the CDR3 is TGTGCCAGCAGCGTAGGGACAGATCAAGAGACCCAGTACTTC.

This clone was picked up a small number of times. This rearrangement joins TRBV10-3 to TRBJ2-1; 10 positions match TRBD2. V lost 11 bases to trimming and J lost 3 bases; unmatched junction nucleotides: 7. Germline V gene sequence: CDR1 ENHRY, CDR2 SYGVKD. The CDR3 has 14 residues. In nucleotides, the CDR3 is TGTGCCGTAACAGCGGGGGGGAACTACAATGAGCAGTTCTTC. As protein: CAVTAGGNYNEQFF.

The V call is TRBV5-1, the J call TRBJ1-4; the D gene is possibly TRBD1 (5 bases). V was clipped by 0 bases and J by 7 bases, with 13 bases between them. This CDR3 spans 15 amino acids. CDR1 and CDR2 from the germline V gene are SGHRS and YFSETQ. The chain's CDR3 is CASSLGQGSGEKLFF. CDR3 nucleotide sequence: TGCGCCAGCAGCTTGGGCCAGGGTTCCGGTGAAAAACTGTTTTTT.

The V call is TRBV5-1, the J call TRBJ2-7; 7 nucleotides line up with TRBD2. Germline V gene data show CDR1 as SGHRS and CDR2 as YFSETQ. This CDR3 comprises 14 residues. J gave up 3 bases and V 0 bases, and 3 bases lay outside the gene matches. CDR3 sequence reads: CASSLAGEGYEQYF. In nucleotides, the CDR3 is TGCGCCAGCAGCTTGGCGGGGGAGGGCTACGAGCAGTACTTC.

V and J are TRBV9 and TRBJ2-2; 7 bases are shared with TRBD2. Germline CDR1 and CDR2: SGDLS and YYNGEE. With 3 bases clipped from V and 6 bases from J, the junction kept 8 bases outside the gene matches. The CDR3 is 15 amino acids. CDR3 in DNA: TGTGCCAGCAGCGATAGCCGGGGAGGGGCCGGGGAGCTGTTTTTT. This translates into CASSDSRGGAGELFF.

The rearrangement uses TRBV11-2 and TRBJ2-1, with 7 nucleotides matching TRBD2. CDR3 size: 15 residues. CDR1 and CDR2 (germline): SGHAT, FQNNGV. J gave up 2 bases and V 5 bases, and 6 bases lay outside the gene matches. CDR3 in DNA: TGTGCCAGCAGCGCCTTTCTAGCGGCCTACAATGAGCAGTTCTTC. Its protein is CASSAFLAAYNEQFF.

The table lists this clone with a count of one. This rearrangement joins TRBV6-4 to TRBJ2-7; 13 bases line up with TRBD2. The trim removed 6 bases at V and 3 bases at J, leaving 5 bases unmatched. Germline CDR1 is MRHNA and CDR2 is SNTAGT. The CDR3 loop spans 15 amino acids. The CDR3 sequence is CASSPGTSGVYEQYF. The CDR3 coding sequence is TGTGCCAGCAGCCCTGGGACTAGCGGGGTCTACGAGCAGTACTTC.

This chain connects TRBV25-1 to TRBJ2-5; 9 nucleotides line up with TRBD1. The CDR3 consists of 12 residues. With V trimmed by 8 bases and J by 5 bases, 3 bases remained unmatched. From germline, CDR1 is MGHDK and CDR2 SYGVNS. CDR3 sequence (DNA): TGTGCCAGCGGGACAGGGATCGAGACCCAGTACTTC. This gives the protein CASGTGIETQYF.

This clone was seen a single time. V and J are TRBV5-1 and TRBJ2-7, with TRBD1 identical over 8 bases. Germline V gene data show CDR1 as SGHRS and CDR2 as YFSETQ. The trim removed 3 bases at V and 0 bases at J, leaving 5 bases unmatched. The CDR3 is 15 amino acids. CDR3 protein: CASSWTGLGSYEQYF. For the CDR3, the DNA is TGCGCCAGCAGCTGGACAGGGTTAGGCTCCTACGAGCAGTACTTC.

The chain has TRBV15 and TRBJ1-3; D gene uncertain. The V gene lost 4 bases and the J gene lost 2 bases, with 9 bases spanning the gap. The CDR3 has 14 residues. Germline V gene sequence: CDR1 LNHNV, CDR2 YYDKDF (reference sequence). The CDR3 reads CATSTRETGNTIYF. CDR3 sequence (DNA): TGTGCCACCAGCACCCGGGAGACTGGAAACACCATATATTTT.

The chain recombines TRBV7-2 with TRBJ1-3, with D unclear. The CDR3 is made up of 14 amino acids. Germline V gene data show CDR1 as SGHTA and CDR2 as FQGNSA. V shed 3 bases and J shed 3 bases, with 9 bases lying between them. The CDR3 bases are TGTGCCAGCAGCTTCCGGGATTTTGGAAACACCATATATTTT. Its protein product is CASSFRDFGNTIYF.

The rearrangement joins TRBV4-3 to TRBJ2-7, with 9 bases lining up with TRBD1. The germline V gene has CDR1 LGHNA and CDR2 YSLEER. With 1 base clipped from V and 5 bases from J, the junction kept 6 bases outside the gene matches. The CDR3 covers 15 residues. The CDR3 nucleotides are TGCGCCAGCAGCCAAGTAGGGACAGGGTTGCACGAGCAGTACTTC. Residues: CASSQVGTGLHEQYF.